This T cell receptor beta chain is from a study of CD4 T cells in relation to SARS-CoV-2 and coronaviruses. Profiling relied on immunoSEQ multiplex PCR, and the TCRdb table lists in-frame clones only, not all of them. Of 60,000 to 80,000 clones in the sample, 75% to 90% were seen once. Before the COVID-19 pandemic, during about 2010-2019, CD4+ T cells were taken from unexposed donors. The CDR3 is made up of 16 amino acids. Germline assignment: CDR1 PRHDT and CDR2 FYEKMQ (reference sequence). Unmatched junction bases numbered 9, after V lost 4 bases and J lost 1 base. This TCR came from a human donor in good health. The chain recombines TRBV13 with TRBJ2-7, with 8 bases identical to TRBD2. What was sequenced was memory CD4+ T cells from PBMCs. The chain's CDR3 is CASSSSERGRSYEQYF. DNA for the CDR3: TGTGCCAGCAGCTCCTCCGAGCGGGGGCGATCCTACGAGCAGTACTTC.